This T cell receptor beta chain was retrieved from a study of radiation and T cells in renal cell carcinoma. Study-wide results and caveats: Top tumor clonotypes rose in blood 2 weeks post-radiation, then contracted. Pretreatment tumor biopsies were lacking, so baseline clonotypes are unknown.

CDR1 is MNHEY, CDR2 SVGAGI, per germline. The CDR3 is made up of 14 amino acids. V gave up 0 bases and J gave up 3 bases, with 9 bases separating them. Time point of the sample: blood 4 weeks post-SBRT, at nephrectomy. As for treatment: 15 Gy SBRT to primary tumor, nephrectomy 4 weeks later. This renal cell carcinoma was of the clear cell type. The method was immunoSEQ multiplex PCR; TCRdb's version includes in-frame clones alone and lacks a portion of them. Found here are 130,000 to 150,000 clones, 75% to 90% of them singletons; the top ten hold around 17%. As to this clone: The antigen remains undetermined.

Sequenced material: blood, taken from a patient whose treatment included radiotherapy and nephrectomy. The chain has TRBV6-5 and TRBJ2-7, with a possible D match to TRBD1 (5 bases). This sequence was found in a woman aged 45-59 years with renal cell carcinoma. Here the CDR3 DNA reads TGTGCCAGCAGTTACTCGCAGGGTCGCTACGAGCAGTACTTC. Translating it yields CASSYSQGRYEQYF.